This T cell receptor (beta chain) originates from a study of Graves' ophthalmopathy and Graves' hyperthyroidism. Study background: Before any treatment, peripheral blood was taken at the initial diagnosis.

CDR3 regions of TCR beta were amplified from RNA transcripts. The authors performed first-round RT-PCR with HTBI primers and then a second-round multiplex PCR. A single record per CDR3 protein comes from TCRdb applying MiXCR to the multiplex PCR reads. The table shows a few hundred thousand distinct CDR3 sequences, with roughly 16% occurring only once. CDR3 size: 14 residues. Trimming cost V 8 bases and J 0 bases, with 14 bases left between them. Germline values: CDR1 DFQATT, CDR2 SNEGSKA (reference sequence). This clonotype showed up many times. Antigen specificity is unknown. Whole-study results and caveats: Also, most clonotypes expanded in the thyroid above 0.001 frequency appeared in blood.

The material sequenced was peripheral blood. The chain uses TRBV20-1 and TRBJ1-5; D possibly corresponds to TRBD1 (5 bases). The receptor's source is an adult man with Graves' ophthalmopathy. The CDR3 spells CSSWGLNSNQPQHF. CDR3 DNA sequence: TGCAGTAGTTGGGGCCTCAATAGCAATCAGCCCCAGCATTTT.